Shown below are 25 T cell receptor beta chains from a single sample sequenced in a study of T cell changes during pregnancy in multiple sclerosis. Sequenced by immunoSEQ multiplex PCR; TCRdb stores in-frame clones only, minus some. The sample consists of approximately 35,000 clones, more than 90% of them appearing once. The specimen comprised CD4+ T cells from peripheral blood mononuclear cells, sampled in the second trimester of pregnancy. The receptors were gathered from a female donor in good health, enrolled as a control in a pregnancy study.

The chain is built from TRBV6-5 and TRBJ1-3; a possible D gene is TRBD1 (5 bases). Germline-derived CDR1 and CDR2 are MNHEY and SVGAGI. This CDR3 contains 14 residues. V lost 2 bases and J 1 base, leaving 6 bases between the germline ends. In DNA form, the CDR3 reads TGTGCCAGCAGTTACGGGGGGTCTGGAAACACCATATATTTT. This gives the protein CASSYGGSGNTIYF.

The chain combines TRBV5-4 with TRBJ2-3, with TRBD2 identical over 9 bases. Germline V gene lookup returns CDR1 SGHNT and CDR2 YYREEE (reference sequence). The ends lost 4 bases at V and 3 bases at J; junction bases unmatched: 12. CDR3 length equals 17 residues. The DNA of the CDR3 is TGTGCCAGCAGCCCCAAAACTAGCGGGTGGGGGACAGATACGCAGTATTTT. This encodes CASSPKTSGWGTDTQYF.

The chain is built from TRBV25-1 and TRBJ1-2, with 10 nucleotides matching TRBD1. CDR1 and CDR2 from the germline V gene are MGHDK and SYGVNS. The V segment lost 5 bases and the J segment 2 bases; nucleotides outside the gene matches: 11. The CDR3 loop spans 17 amino acids. The CDR3 nucleotides read TGTGCCAGCAGTAGACAGGGGGCCCTTCCTTCCAACTATGGCTACACCTTC. It specifies CASSRQGALPSNYGYTF.

The V gene is TRBV27, the J gene TRBJ1-1; 7 nucleotides line up with TRBD1. V shed 6 bases and J 2 bases; nucleotides not matched to a gene: 6. The CDR3 length is 14 residues. Germline assignment: CDR1 MNHEY and CDR2 SMNVEV (reference sequence). CDR3 sequence reads: CASSFRQGNTEAFF. In nucleotides, the CDR3 is TGTGCCAGCAGCTTCCGACAGGGCAACACTGAAGCTTTCTTT.

The table lists this clone with a few counts. The gene calls are TRBV5-1 and TRBJ1-1; TRBD1 matches 7 bases. Germline assignment: CDR1 SGHRS and CDR2 YFSETQ. The V segment lost 3 bases and the J segment 6 bases; nucleotides outside the gene matches: 5. CDR3 length equals 13 residues. The CDR3 DNA reads as TGCGCCAGCAGCTCCACAGGGGACCCTGAAGCTTTCTTT. Protein sequence: CASSSTGDPEAFF. The full variable domain, rest sourced from reference TRBV5-1 and TRBJ1-1, is KAGVTQTPRYLIKTRGQQVTLSCSPISGHRSVSWYQQTPGQGLQFLFEYFSETQRNKGNFPGRFSGRQFSNSRSEMNVSTLELGDSALYLCASSSTGDPEAFFGQGTRLTVV.

V gene TRBV30 combines with J gene TRBJ2-3, with D possibly matching TRBD2 (6 bases). The CDR3 spans 14 residues. From germline, CDR1 is GTSNPN and CDR2 SVGIG (reference sequence). V was cut by 3 bases and J by 0 bases, with 10 bases left in between. The CDR3 loop reads CAWRPGLSTDTQYF. The CDR3 bases are TGTGCCTGGAGGCCGGGACTCAGCACAGATACGCAGTATTTT.

The sample holds one count of this clone. The chain recombines TRBV19 with TRBJ2-1; D is uncertain. Germline lookup yields CDR1 LNHDA and CDR2 SQIVND (reference sequence). The CDR3 is 15 amino acids. Trimming left V 3 bases short and J 0 bases short, with 9 bases between. DNA of the CDR3: TGTGCCAGTAGTATGTTCGAGAGCTCCTACAATGAGCAGTTCTTC. Translated, it gives CASSMFESSYNEQFF.

The chain recombines TRBV5-1 with TRBJ2-1, with D maybe TRBD2 (5 bases). The CDR3 runs 16 residues. V lost 0 bases and J 3 bases, leaving 13 bases between the germline ends. CDR1 and CDR2 from the germline V gene are SGHRS and YFSETQ. The CDR3 sequence: CASSLDGWGDYNEQFF. The CDR3 DNA reads TGCGCCAGCAGCTTGGATGGGTGGGGAGACTACAATGAGCAGTTCTTC. The full variable domain, completed using reference TRBV5-1 and TRBJ2-1, is KAGVTQTPRYLIKTRGQQVTLSCSPISGHRSVSWYQQTPGQGLQFLFEYFSETQRNKGNFPGRFSGRQFSNSRSEMNVSTLELGDSALYLCASSLDGWGDYNEQFFGPGTRLTVL.

The chain recombines TRBV6-6 with TRBJ1-5; a weak D match, TRBD1 (5 bases). This CDR3 is built from 14 residues. V was shortened by 8 bases and J by 3 bases, with 14 bases between the two germline ends. From germline, CDR1 is MNHNY and CDR2 SVGAGI (reference sequence). CDR3 amino acids: CASLQGFVNQPQHF. For the CDR3, the DNA is TGTGCCAGCCTCCAGGGCTTTGTCAATCAGCCCCAGCATTTT.

The CDR3 DNA follows: TGTGCCAGTAGTATAGGCGGGGCGCAGTATTTT. Residues: CASSIGGAQYF. The J gene is TRBJ2-3, the V gene TRBV19; D might be TRBD2 (6 bases). Germline loops: CDR1 LNHDA, CDR2 SQIVND (reference sequence). The CDR3 spans 11 residues. V lost 1 base to trimming and J lost 10 bases, with 6 bases between them.

The chain carries TRBV7-8 and TRBJ2-7, with D perhaps TRBD1 (6 bases). CDR1 SGHVS and CDR2 FQNEAQ come from the germline V gene. The CDR3 runs 16 residues. The V and J ends lost 1 base and 2 bases respectively, with 15 bases between them. CDR3 region: CASSLESGYRAYEQYF. CDR3 DNA: TGTGCCAGCAGCTTAGAGTCAGGTTACAGGGCCTACGAGCAGTACTTC.

CDR3 bases: TGTGCCAGCTCACCTGCATTACAGGGATTGGACACCGGGGAGCTGTTTTTT. Translated: CASSPALQGLDTGELFF. The chain carries TRBV18 and TRBJ2-2, with D perhaps matching TRBD1 (6 bases). Trimming stripped 3 bases from V and 3 bases from J, with 17 bases between. Germline V gives CDR1 KGHSH, CDR2 LQKENI. This CDR3 is 17 amino acids long.

The V gene is TRBV18, the J gene TRBJ1-2, with TRBD1 matching 9 bases. The CDR3 spans 15 residues. Unmatched junction bases numbered 4, after V lost 0 bases and J lost 5 bases. From germline, CDR1 is KGHSH and CDR2 LQKENI. The CDR3 loop is CASSPPVTGGYGYTF. CDR3 DNA: TGTGCCAGCTCACCACCGGTGACAGGGGGATATGGCTACACCTTC.

This chain uses TRBV7-2 with TRBJ2-4, with D maybe TRBD1 (5 bases). CDR3 size: 14 residues. Per the germline V gene, CDR1 is SGHTA and CDR2 is FQGNSA. V lost 4 bases to trimming and J lost 10 bases, with 17 bases between them. Here the CDR3 DNA reads TGTGCCAGCAGCTCCACCGCGCCGCAGGGTATTCAGTACTTC. This gives the protein CASSSTAPQGIQYF.

The genes are TRBV11-3 and TRBJ2-5, with D uncertain. The V and J ends lost 1 base and 3 bases respectively, with 3 bases between them. The CDR3 has 12 residues. The germline gives CDR1 SGHNT, CDR2 YENEEA. CDR3: CASSLAEETQYF. Here the CDR3 DNA reads TGTGCCAGCAGCTTAGCCGAAGAGACCCAGTACTTC.

The chain carries TRBV19 and TRBJ1-2, with 9 bases aligning to TRBD1. The CDR3 totals 14 residues. In germline, CDR1 is LNHDA, CDR2 SQIVND (reference sequence). With 6 bases clipped from V and 2 bases from J, the junction kept 4 bases outside the gene matches. The CDR3 spells CASRPGQGNYGYTF. DNA of the CDR3: TGTGCCAGTAGGCCGGGACAGGGAAACTATGGCTACACCTTC.

The V gene is TRBV1, the J gene TRBJ2-5; the table's D call TRBD2 went unverified against the DNA. TRBV1 is described as a pseudogene. The CDR3 is 12 amino acids. The CDR3 bases are TGCACCAGCTGCCAAGGAGGAGAGACCCAGTACTTC. It is translated as CTSCQGGETQYF.

The rearrangement links TRBV19 to TRBJ2-6; D uncertain. Germline V gene lookup returns CDR1 LNHDA and CDR2 SQIVND (reference sequence). The V and J ends lost 5 bases and 0 bases respectively, with 2 bases between them. This CDR3 has 13 residues. CDR3 DNA sequence: TGTGCCAGTAGTCACTCTGGGGCCAACGTCCTGACTTTC. Protein: CASSHSGANVLTF.

This clone turned up a few times. The chain couples TRBV10-1 to TRBJ2-4; TRBD1 aligns across 7 bases. Trimming cost V 11 bases and J 0 bases; bases outside gene matches: 10. Per the germline V gene, CDR1 is WNHNN and CDR2 is SYGVQD (reference sequence). This CDR3 has 15 amino acids. CDR3 coding DNA: TGCGCCGACCCCGGGACAGAACTAGCCAAAAACATTCAGTACTTC. It codes for CADPGTELAKNIQYF.

The chain is built from TRBV11-3 and TRBJ2-3, with D uncertain. The CDR3 is made up of 15 amino acids. Germline CDR1 is SGHNT and CDR2 is YENEEA. V was shortened by 3 bases and J by 2 bases, with 12 bases between the two germline ends. The CDR3 reads CASSLRQTSTDTQYF. The CDR3 nucleotides read TGTGCCAGCAGCTTGAGGCAGACCTCCACAGATACGCAGTATTTT.

This chain links TRBV30 with TRBJ2-1; D perhaps matches TRBD1 (6 bases). The V gene lost 4 bases and the J gene lost 0 bases, with 7 bases spanning the gap. The CDR3 length is 13 residues. Germline V CDR1 and CDR2: GTSNPN, SVGIG (reference sequence). The CDR3 here is CAWKQGSYNEQFF. As DNA, the CDR3 is TGTGCCTGGAAACAGGGCTCCTACAATGAGCAGTTCTTC. Variable domain in full (rest from reference TRBV30 and TRBJ2-1): SQTIHQWPATLVQPVGSPLSLECTVEGTSNPNLYWYRQAAGRGLQLLFYSVGIGQISSEVPQNLSASRPQDRQFILSSKKLLLSDSGFYLCAWKQGSYNEQFFGPGTRLTVL.

This sequence joins TRBV7-9 and TRBJ1-2; 12 bases align to TRBD1. This CDR3 has 17 amino acids. V was clipped by 3 bases and J by 4 bases; unmatched bases: 9. Germline V lookup: CDR1 SEHNR, CDR2 FQNEAQ (reference sequence). The CDR3 DNA follows: TGTGCCAGCAGCTTTCCGGGACAGGGGGCCCAACTCTATGGCTACACCTTC. This codes for CASSFPGQGAQLYGYTF.

The V and J genes are TRBV5-4 and TRBJ1-2; no definite D call. CDR1 and CDR2 from the germline V gene are SGHNT and YYREEE (reference sequence). This CDR3 has 14 amino acids. V was pared by 0 bases and J by 4 bases, with 10 bases between. The CDR3 sequence: CASSLEEQSYGYTF. The CDR3 region has the DNA TGTGCCAGCAGCTTGGAGGAGCAGTCCTATGGCTACACCTTC.

The CDR3, as DNA: TGTGCCATCAGTGAGGGCCTCTCCTACGAGCAGTACTTC. Its translation: CAISEGLSYEQYF. The J gene is TRBJ2-7, the V gene TRBV10-3; D uncertain. Per the germline V gene, CDR1 is ENHRY and CDR2 is SYGVKD. The CDR3 is 13 amino acids. Between the trimmed V and J ends, which lost 2 bases and 0 bases, there was a span of 5 bases.

This sequence joins TRBV30 and TRBJ1-2; no clear D. V was pared by 2 bases and J by 4 bases, with 17 bases between. The CDR3 sequence is 15 residues long. Germline V gene data show CDR1 as GTSNPN and CDR2 as SVGIG (reference sequence). The CDR3 DNA is TGTGCCTGGAGTACTCCCGGGGTCAGGAGCTATGGCTACACCTTC. It yields the protein CAWSTPGVRSYGYTF.